This is a list of T cell receptor beta chains from one sample in a study of beta chain features in type 1 diabetes. Method: immunoSEQ multiplex PCR; TCRdb's copy keeps in-frame clones and lacks some. The sample lists 850,000 to 900,000 clones, roughly a sixth seen once, with 0.023% in the top ten. Input material: naive CD4+ T cells from blood. The receptors derive from a woman under 30 in good health. Both conserved end residues are part of each CDR3. Each record gives: V gene, D gene, J gene, clone size, CDR3 protein, CDR3 DNA. A D gene is named only where the DNA matches it firmly. Part of the rows lack a size; the others show once, few, many or a class for expanded clones.

V gene: TRBV11-3; D gene: TRBD2; J gene: TRBJ2-1; clone size: NA; CDR3 protein: CASSFTSGGYNEQFF; CDR3 DNA: TGTGCCAGCAGCTTCACTAGCGGGGGATACAATGAGCAGTTCTTC
V gene: TRBV14; D gene: NA; J gene: TRBJ2-7; clone size: NA; CDR3 protein: CASSLGRRYSYEQYF; CDR3 DNA: TGTGCCAGCAGCCTTGGACGGCGATACTCCTACGAGCAGTACTTC
V gene: TRBV9; D gene: NA; J gene: TRBJ2-3; clone size: NA; CDR3 protein: CASSPQLVDTQYF; CDR3 DNA: TGTGCCAGCAGCCCCCAACTGGTAGATACGCAGTATTTT
V gene: TRBV10-3; D gene: TRBD1; J gene: TRBJ2-7; clone size: NA; CDR3 protein: CAISALGQVYEQYF; CDR3 DNA: TGTGCCATCAGTGCGTTGGGACAGGTATACGAGCAGTACTTC
V gene: TRBV21-1; D gene: NA; J gene: TRBJ2-5; clone size: NA; CDR3 protein: CASSKALFRPGETQYF; CDR3 DNA: TGTGCCAGCAGCAAAGCGCTTTTTAGACCGGGGGAGACCCAGTACTTC
V gene: TRBV27; D gene: TRBD1; J gene: TRBJ1-2; clone size: NA; CDR3 protein: CASSRPGTGVDGYTF; CDR3 DNA: TGTGCCAGCAGTCGTCCGGGGACAGGGGTCGATGGCTACACCTTC
V gene: TRBV9; D gene: NA; J gene: TRBJ1-1; clone size: few; CDR3 protein: CASSVVGKNTEAFF; CDR3 DNA: TGTGCCAGCAGCGTAGTAGGAAAGAACACTGAAGCTTTCTTT
V gene: TRBV7-9; D gene: NA; J gene: TRBJ2-2; clone size: NA; CDR3 protein: CASSPGQFAANGELFF; CDR3 DNA: TGTGCCAGCAGCCCAGGACAGTTTGCGGCAAACGGGGAGCTGTTTTTT
V gene: TRBV9; D gene: NA; J gene: TRBJ1-1; clone size: few; CDR3 protein: CASSVDPQTNTEAFF; CDR3 DNA: TGTGCCAGCAGCGTAGATCCACAGACGAACACTGAAGCTTTCTTT
V gene: TRBV7-3; D gene: TRBD2; J gene: TRBJ2-3; clone size: NA; CDR3 protein: CASSPGLAGGPGTQYF; CDR3 DNA: TGTGCCAGCAGCCCCGGACTAGCGGGAGGGCCTGGAACGCAGTATTTT
V gene: TRBV20-1; D gene: NA; J gene: TRBJ2-7; clone size: NA; CDR3 protein: CSARAAYEQYF; CDR3 DNA: TGCAGTGCTAGAGCAGCATACGAGCAGTACTTC
V gene: TRBV28; D gene: NA; J gene: TRBJ2-7; clone size: few; CDR3 protein: CASSRGLSYEQYF; CDR3 DNA: TGTGCCAGCAGTCGGGGACTCTCCTACGAGCAGTACTTC
V gene: TRBV4-2; D gene: TRBD2; J gene: TRBJ2-1; clone size: NA; CDR3 protein: CATGTSGYNEQFF; CDR3 DNA: TGTGCCACCGGGACTAGCGGATACAATGAGCAGTTCTTC
V gene: TRBV7-2; D gene: NA; J gene: TRBJ2-5; clone size: NA; CDR3 protein: CASSSPTGYQETQYF; CDR3 DNA: TGTGCCAGCAGCTCGCCAACAGGGTACCAAGAGACCCAGTACTTC
V gene: TRBV5-1; D gene: NA; J gene: TRBJ2-5; clone size: NA; CDR3 protein: CASSLLPGETQYF; CDR3 DNA: TGCGCCAGCAGCTTACTTCCTGGAGAGACCCAGTACTTC
V gene: TRBV7-8; D gene: NA; J gene: TRBJ2-6; clone size: NA; CDR3 protein: CASSSRFFGANVLTF; CDR3 DNA: TGTGCCAGCAGCTCCAGGTTCTTTGGGGCCAACGTCCTGACTTTC
V gene: TRBV6-5; D gene: NA; J gene: TRBJ1-1; clone size: NA; CDR3 protein: CASRVGGEAFF; CDR3 DNA: TGTGCCAGCAGAGTGGGGGGGGAAGCTTTCTTT
V gene: TRBV7-2; D gene: TRBD2; J gene: TRBJ2-5; clone size: NA; CDR3 protein: CASSLMRGSWETQYF; CDR3 DNA: TGTGCCAGCAGCTTAATGCGCGGGAGCTGGGAGACCCAGTACTTC
V gene: TRBV27; D gene: NA; J gene: TRBJ2-5; clone size: few; CDR3 protein: CASSFEYQETQYF; CDR3 DNA: TGTGCCAGCAGTTTTGAGTATCAAGAGACCCAGTACTTC
V gene: TRBV7-9; D gene: TRBD1; J gene: TRBJ2-2; clone size: NA; CDR3 protein: CASSSSDRGYTGELFF; CDR3 DNA: TGTGCCAGCAGCTCGTCGGACAGGGGATACACCGGGGAGCTGTTTTTT
V gene: TRBV18; D gene: NA; J gene: TRBJ2-1; clone size: NA; CDR3 protein: CASSQLAASYNEQFF; CDR3 DNA: TGTGCCAGCTCCCAACTAGCTGCATCCTACAATGAGCAGTTCTTC
V gene: TRBV5-1; D gene: TRBD2; J gene: TRBJ2-3; clone size: few; CDR3 protein: CASRQGLAVMYTQYF; CDR3 DNA: TGCGCCAGCAGACAGGGACTAGCGGTAATGTATACGCAGTATTTT
V gene: TRBV19; D gene: NA; J gene: TRBJ2-6; clone size: NA; CDR3 protein: CASSNTGSGANVLTF; CDR3 DNA: TGTGCCAGTAGTAATACAGGGTCTGGGGCCAACGTCCTGACTTTC
V gene: TRBV29-1; D gene: TRBD1; J gene: TRBJ2-3; clone size: few; CDR3 protein: CSVEYGTGGFTDTQYF; CDR3 DNA: TGCAGCGTTGAGTACGGGACAGGGGGTTTCACAGATACGCAGTATTTT
V gene: TRBV4-2; D gene: TRBD2; J gene: TRBJ2-1; clone size: NA; CDR3 protein: CASSQGTSGRAPYEQFF; CDR3 DNA: TGTGCCAGCAGCCAAGGGACTAGCGGGAGGGCCCCCTATGAGCAGTTCTTC
V gene: TRBV6-5; D gene: TRBD1; J gene: TRBJ1-2; clone size: few; CDR3 protein: CASSYGVGGFYGYTF; CDR3 DNA: TGTGCCAGCAGTTACGGAGTAGGGGGCTTCTATGGCTACACCTTC
V gene: TRBV28; D gene: NA; J gene: TRBJ2-7; clone size: NA; CDR3 protein: CASNGQPTSYEQYF; CDR3 DNA: TGTGCCAGCAACGGACAGCCAACCTCCTACGAGCAGTACTTC
V gene: TRBV2; D gene: TRBD2; J gene: TRBJ2-2; clone size: NA; CDR3 protein: CASSDTGRFTGELFF; CDR3 DNA: TGTGCCAGCAGTGACACCGGGAGGTTCACCGGGGAGCTGTTTTTT
V gene: TRBV9; D gene: NA; J gene: TRBJ2-7; clone size: NA; CDR3 protein: CASSVDTTRF; CDR3 DNA: TGTGCCAGCAGCGTAGATACGACGAGATTC
V gene: TRBV28; D gene: TRBD1; J gene: TRBJ2-1; clone size: NA; CDR3 protein: CASLSWDRGYNEQFF; CDR3 DNA: TGTGCCAGCCTGTCCTGGGACAGGGGCTACAATGAGCAGTTCTTC
V gene: TRBV25-1; D gene: NA; J gene: TRBJ1-2; clone size: few; CDR3 protein: CASSEQAFYGYTF; CDR3 DNA: TGTGCCAGCAGTGAACAGGCGTTCTATGGCTACACCTTC
V gene: TRBV11-2; D gene: TRBD2; J gene: TRBJ2-5; clone size: few; CDR3 protein: CASSSIAGGRTQYF; CDR3 DNA: TGTGCCAGCAGCTCCATAGCGGGAGGCCGAACCCAGTACTTC
V gene: TRBV7-8; D gene: NA; J gene: TRBJ2-1; clone size: NA; CDR3 protein: CASSILVGSYNEQFF; CDR3 DNA: TGTGCCAGCAGCATATTAGTGGGTAGTTACAATGAGCAGTTCTTC
V gene: TRBV27; D gene: NA; J gene: TRBJ2-3; clone size: few; CDR3 protein: CASSRGGGTDTQYF; CDR3 DNA: TGTGCCAGCAGTCGAGGGGGTGGGACAGATACGCAGTATTTT
V gene: TRBV5-1; D gene: TRBD1; J gene: TRBJ1-5; clone size: NA; CDR3 protein: CASSLVPRGRGQPQHF; CDR3 DNA: TGCGCCAGCAGCTTGGTGCCCAGGGGGCGCGGTCAGCCCCAGCATTTT
V gene: TRBV6-5; D gene: TRBD2; J gene: TRBJ2-1; clone size: NA; CDR3 protein: CASSYRLAGTNEQFF; CDR3 DNA: TGTGCCAGCAGTTATAGACTAGCGGGGACCAATGAGCAGTTCTTC
V gene: TRBV7-2; D gene: NA; J gene: TRBJ2-1; clone size: NA; CDR3 protein: CASSFRGDNEQFF; CDR3 DNA: TGTGCCAGCAGCTTCAGGGGAGACAATGAGCAGTTCTTC
V gene: TRBV2; D gene: NA; J gene: TRBJ2-7; clone size: NA; CDR3 protein: CASSDPNNYEQYF; CDR3 DNA: TGTGCCAGCAGTGATCCCAACAACTACGAGCAGTACTTC
V gene: TRBV20-1; D gene: NA; J gene: TRBJ2-3; clone size: few; CDR3 protein: CSAKTAGQYF; CDR3 DNA: TGCAGTGCCAAAACCGCGGGGCAGTATTTT
V gene: TRBV18; D gene: NA; J gene: TRBJ2-7; clone size: NA; CDR3 protein: CASSPYHGIGEQYF; CDR3 DNA: TGTGCCAGCTCACCATATCACGGGATAGGGGAGCAGTACTTC
V gene: TRBV6-6; D gene: TRBD1; J gene: TRBJ2-6; clone size: NA; CDR3 protein: CASSQGAGANVLTF; CDR3 DNA: TGTGCCAGCAGCCAGGGGGCCGGGGCCAACGTCCTGACTTTC
V gene: TRBV23-1; D gene: TRBD1; J gene: TRBJ2-7; clone size: NA; CDR3 protein: CASSQSPGGTGTYEQYF; CDR3 DNA: TGCGCCAGCAGTCAATCGCCAGGGGGTACGGGAACCTACGAGCAGTACTTC
V gene: TRBV9; D gene: NA; J gene: TRBJ1-2; clone size: NA; CDR3 protein: CASSVGGNKGYTF; CDR3 DNA: TGTGCCAGCAGCGTGGGCGGGAATAAAGGCTACACCTTC
V gene: TRBV7-9; D gene: NA; J gene: TRBJ2-7; clone size: NA; CDR3 protein: CASSPAYEQYF; CDR3 DNA: TGTGCCAGCAGCCCGGCCTACGAGCAGTACTTC
V gene: TRBV2; D gene: TRBD1; J gene: TRBJ1-5; clone size: few; CDR3 protein: CASARNRGNQPQHF; CDR3 DNA: TGTGCCAGCGCCCGAAACAGGGGGAATCAGCCCCAGCATTTT